This T cell receptor (beta chain) appears in the sequencing data of a study of OX40 agonist ivuxolimab in advanced cancers. Looking at the study overall: With ivuxolimab, an agonistic anti-OX40 (CD134) antibody, patients were treated. While on treatment, patients had intravenous ivuxolimab at 0.01 to 10 mg/kg every 2 weeks. Head and neck, renal cell, melanoma or hepatocellular carcinoma were the cancers that dose-escalation patients had.

V was clipped by 1 base and J by 7 bases; unmatched bases: 6. This CDR3 has 15 amino acids. Germline CDR1 reads SGHDT; CDR2 reads YYEEEE. Comments on this clone: Its antigen is unidentified.

General study points: Doses of 0.1 to 3.0 mg/kg were accompanied by clonal expansion of CD4+ and CD8+ blood T cells by week 6.

Generated by immunoSEQ multiplex PCR, the TCRdb table keeps only in-frame clones and is missing some. This table has 25,000 to 35,000 clones, about 73% appearing once. The sequence was collected from an adult with an advanced solid tumor such as melanoma, head and neck, liver or kidney cancer. The V and J genes are TRBV5-6 and TRBJ2-1, with 9 nucleotides matching TRBD1. Sequencing used CD4+ or CD8+ T cells sorted from blood, obtained in a trial of the OX40 agonist ivuxolimab. CDR3 sequence (DNA): TGTGCCAGCAGCTTGTCGGGACAGGGACAAAATGAGCAGTTCTTC. It encodes CASSLSGQGQNEQFF.